This TCR beta chain is drawn from a study of monozygotic twins with inflammatory bowel disease. CDR3 length: 16 residues. Germline V gene lookup returns CDR1 SNHLY and CDR2 FYNNEI. From the 5' RACE reads, TCRdb lists one entry per CDR3 protein and no DNA. The data include 400,000 to 500,000 distinct CDR3 sequences; the top ten clones carry approximately 2.3%. The material sequenced was blood. The genes are TRBV2 and TRBJ2-7; the TCRdb D gene call, TRBD1, has no DNA to confirm it. This receptor was obtained from a human donor with ulcerative colitis or Crohn's disease, or a healthy co-twin of an affected twin (not recorded which). The chain's CDR3 is CASSESPVRYSYEQYF.